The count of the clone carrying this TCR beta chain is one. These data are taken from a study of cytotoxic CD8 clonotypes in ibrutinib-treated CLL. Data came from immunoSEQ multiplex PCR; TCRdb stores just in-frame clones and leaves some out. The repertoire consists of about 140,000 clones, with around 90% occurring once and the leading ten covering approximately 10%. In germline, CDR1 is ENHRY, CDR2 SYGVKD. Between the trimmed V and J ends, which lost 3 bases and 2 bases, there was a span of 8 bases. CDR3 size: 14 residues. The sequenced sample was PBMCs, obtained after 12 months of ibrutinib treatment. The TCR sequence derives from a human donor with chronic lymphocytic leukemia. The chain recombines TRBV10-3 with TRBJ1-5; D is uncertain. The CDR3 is CAISEKGGNQPQHF. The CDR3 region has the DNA TGTGCCATCAGTGAAAAGGGAGGCAATCAGCCCCAGCATTTT.